This TCR beta chain came from a study of regulatory T cells in long-lasting Graves disease. Study at large: Persistence in Graves' disease denoted antithyroid drug use beyond 5 years alongside positive TSH receptor antibodies.

This clonotype has ten or more counts. In germline, CDR1 is ENHRY, CDR2 SYGVKD. V was pared by 0 bases and J by 6 bases, with 14 bases between. This CDR3 region has 15 residues. The TCR beta library used iRepertoire HTBI primers with Arm-PCR amplification of CDR3. In the study's own analysis: Sequenced samples collectively carried approximately 58 TRBV and 15 or so TRBJ segments. From the multiplex PCR reads, TCRdb called clonotypes with MiXCR, one entry per CDR3 protein. TCRdb's processing, not the authors', yielded these V and J calls. The sample has fewer than 550,000 distinct CDR3 sequences; about 22% are singletons. Time point denoted: persistent/refractory GD, antithyroid drugs over 5 years with positive TRAb. The TCR library was prepared using RNA isolated from PBMCs. Xi'an, China, was home to the endocrinology department that provided patients.

The chain uses TRBV10-3 and TRBJ1-1; tentative D call: TRBD1 (5 bases). The sequenced sample was peripheral blood mononuclear cells (PBMCs), obtained when the disease was refractory, from a patient treated with antithyroid drugs. The receptor comes from a female donor with Graves disease. The CDR3 DNA follows: TGTGCCATCAGTGAGTCGCAGGGCTCTCTCTCTGAAGCTTTCTTT. This codes for CAISESQGSLSEAFF.